One sample yielded the 32 T cell receptor beta chains listed below, sequenced in a study of tumor-infiltrating lymphocytes in primary liver carcinoma (dated by TCRdb to the late 2010s). Without any cell sorting, total RNA and DNA were co-extracted from roughly 20-30 mg of bulk tissue using the AllPrep DNA/RNA mini kit. This sample was sequenced with an Illumina HiSeq 2500. TCRbeta-specific cDNA was reverse-transcribed from roughly 500 ng total RNA using a constant-region primer and ProtoScript II reverse transcriptase. Construction of the TCRbeta libraries relied on three nested rounds of multiplex PCR, following a slightly modified ARM-PCR procedure. Each of the first two PCR rounds ran for nine to eleven cycles and used multiplex TRBV1-TRBV30 forward primers together with a Cbeta reverse primer. Using fastp trimming at Q25 and MiXCR clonotype assembly, TCRdb reanalyzed the public sequencing data and kept in-frame beta chains. Rows matching on CDR3 protein sequence are summarized as one entry with the most common DNA and genes. This sample gives about 96,000 distinct CDR3 sequences in total; 65% to 70% of them show up just once. Around 25% of the sample is held by the ten biggest clonotypes.

The sample was tumor-adjacent normal liver tissue. These TCRs come from a man aged 40-50 years with primary liver carcinoma and hepatitis B virus infection.

This clonotype has a count of ten or more. The CDR3 spells CASRMTGDSYTIYF. The DNA for the CDR3 is TGTGCCAGCAGGATGACAGGGGACTCATACACCATATATTTT. The genes are TRBV6-5 and TRBJ1-3; the match to TRBD1 covers 8 bases. CDR3 size: 14 residues. Trimming at V came to 6 bases and at J to 8 bases, leaving 9 bases not matched to a gene. Germline CDR1 is MNHEY and CDR2 is SVGAGI.

With respect to this clonotype: The junction and the germline gene differ at one end; a read error may be behind it. This chain connects TRBV11-2 to TRBJ2-7, with D tentatively TRBD2 (8 bases). From germline, CDR1 is SGHAT and CDR2 FQNNGV. The CDR3 sequence is 16 residues long. The CDR3 DNA follows: TGTGTCAGCAGCTCACAGGGGTCCGGGAGGGGGTATGAGCAGTACTTC. Amino acid sequence: CVSSSQGSGRGYEQYF. Using reference TRBV11-2 and TRBJ2-7 for the parts outside the CDR3, the full variable domain is EAGVAQSPRYKIIEKRQSVAFWCNPISGHATLYWYQQILGQGPKLLIQFQNNGVVDDSQLPKDRFSAERLKGVDSTLKIQPAKLEDSAVYLCVSSSQGSGRGYEQYFGPGTRLTVT.

Worth noting for this clonotype: Relative to the germline gene, one junction end is altered; a read error may explain this. The chain uses TRBV6-1 and TRBJ2-1; 10 bases align to TRBD1. The CDR3 is made up of 14 amino acids. The germline gives CDR1 MNHNS, CDR2 SASEGT. The CDR3 DNA is TGTGCCAACAGTAGGACAGGGGGTATGAATGAGCAGTTCTTC. This encodes CANSRTGGMNEQFF.

Comment on this clonotype: At one of its ends the junction is not consistent with the germline gene, which may arise from a read error. V gene TRBV11-1 combines with J gene TRBJ2-2; a weak D match, TRBD1 (6 bases). Germline-derived CDR1 and CDR2 are SGHAT and FQDESV (reference sequence). This CDR3 contains 16 residues. The CDR3 here is CASSIQGQWKTGKLFF. In DNA form, the CDR3 reads TGTGCCAGCAGCATACAAGGACAGTGGAAGACCGGGAAGCTGTTTTTT.

About this clonotype itself: A clone one base away is much larger, so this may be a read error. The chain links TRBV10-2 to TRBJ2-7; D is possibly TRBD1 or TRBD2 (5 bases each). Germline CDR1 WSHSY, CDR2 SAAADI. This CDR3 has 14 residues. CDR3 in amino acids: CVSLPAGRTYEQYF. In DNA, the CDR3 is TGCGTCAGCCTCCCGGCAGGGAGAACCTACGAGCAGTACTTC.

As for this clonotype: An end of the junction differs from the germline gene, which may be a read error. The chain has TRBV11-2 and TRBJ2-5, with D tentatively TRBD2 (6 bases). The germline V gene encodes CDR1 SGHAT and CDR2 FQNNGV. The CDR3 has 18 residues. The CDR3 spells CASSSRPGLTAYQETQYF. DNA for the CDR3: TGTGCCAGCAGCTCACGTCCTGGACTAACGGCGTACCAAGAGACACAGTACTTC.

Regarding this clonotype: The conserved phenylalanine or tryptophan normally closing the CDR3 is absent here, so this likely arose from a read error. The V and J genes are TRBV11-2 and TRBJ1-5; the match to TRBD1 covers 7 bases. V gave up 5 bases and J gave up 6 bases; unmatched junction bases: 7. The CDR3 is made up of 14 amino acids. Germline values: CDR1 SGHAT, CDR2 FQNNGV. The CDR3: CASSPCTGAQPQHS. The CDR3 nucleotides read TGTGCCAGCAGCCCATGTACAGGGGCTCAGCCCCAGCATTCT.

This clonotype was recorded many times. The gene calls are TRBV14 and TRBJ2-1, with D tentatively TRBD1 (7 bases). Germline V gene lookup returns CDR1 SGHDN and CDR2 FVKESK. The CDR3 covers 15 residues. V shed 3 bases and J shed 4 bases, with 13 bases lying between them. In DNA, the CDR3 is TGTGCCAGCAGCCACCCAGGGGGAGGTTACAATGAGCAGTTCTTC. Its translation: CASSHPGGGYNEQFF.

As concerns this clonotype: Since no conserved phenylalanine or tryptophan closes the CDR3, a read error is the likely cause. V gene TRBV4-1 combines with J gene TRBJ2-3, with a weak D call TRBD2 (6 bases). CDR3 size: 14 residues. From germline, CDR1 is MGHRA and CDR2 YSYEKL. This CDR3 reads CASSQEEGSDTQYL. The CDR3 coding sequence is TGTGCTAGCAGCCAAGAGGAGGGTTCAGATACGCAGTATCTT.

Notes on this clonotype: This may stem from a read error, because a much larger clone lies one nucleotide away. The chain couples TRBV12-3 or TRBV12-4 to TRBJ2-1, with 9 bases matching TRBD1. Trimming cost V 5 bases and J 4 bases; bases outside gene matches: 6. The CDR3 contains 15 residues. DNA of the CDR3: TGTGCCAGCAGTGTGACGGGACAGGGATACAATGAGCAGTTCTTC. Translation: CASSVTGQGYNEQFF.

This clonotype has a handful of counts. A read error is possible here, since a much larger clone lies one base away. The chain recombines TRBV29-1 with TRBJ2-7; the D gene is possibly TRBD2 (6 bases). The ends were cut back, 3 bases at V and 0 bases at J, with 9 bases in the middle. CDR1 is SQVTM, CDR2 ANQGSEA, per germline. This CDR3 region has 13 residues. DNA for the CDR3: TGCAGCGTTGACATGCGGGACTCCTACGAGCAGTACTTC. Translated: CSVDMRDSYEQYF.

Comments on this clonotype: This may arise from a read error, as a much more abundant clone is one base away. The CDR3 coding sequence is TGCGCCAGCAGGCAAGTATTCGGCCCCTCGGGGACCCAGTACTTC. This sequence encodes CASRQVFGPSGTQYF. The J gene is TRBJ2-5, the V gene TRBV4-1, with no clear D. Germline loops: CDR1 MGHRA, CDR2 YSYEKL. The CDR3 totals 15 residues.

The chain recombines TRBV7-8 with TRBJ2-1; TRBD2 matches 7 bases. The CDR3 is 15 amino acids. Germline V gives CDR1 SGHVS, CDR2 FQNEAQ. The junction had 13 bases not matched to a gene; V was cut back by 7 bases and J by 7 bases. CDR3 DNA sequence: TGTGCCAGCATACCCCTAGAGGGAGGGGCTAATGAGCAGTTCTTC. Its translation: CASIPLEGGANEQFF.

Concerning this clonotype: One junction end disagrees with the germline gene, perhaps due to a read error. The chain joins TRBV11-2 to TRBJ2-2; 8 bases are shared with TRBD2. This CDR3 has 15 amino acids. Germline CDR1 SGHAT, CDR2 FQNNGV. CDR3 protein: CARSYGGGNVGELSF. CDR3 DNA: TGTGCCAGGAGCTACGGGGGGGGGAATGTAGGGGAGCTGTCTTTT. Full variable domain (remainder filled in from reference TRBV11-2 and TRBJ2-2): EAGVAQSPRYKIIEKRQSVAFWCNPISGHATLYWYQQILGQGPKLLIQFQNNGVVDDSQLPKDRFSAERLKGVDSTLKIQPAKLEDSAVYLCARSYGGGNVGELSFGEGSRLTVL.

Worth noting for this clonotype: A read error may account for a junction end that differs from germline. The chain carries TRBV5-6 and TRBJ1-1; D might be TRBD1 (6 bases). The CDR3 covers 15 residues. Germline V gives CDR1 SGHDT, CDR2 YYEEEE. The CDR3 protein is CAGRGGDGMNTEAFF. Written as DNA, the CDR3 is TGTGCCGGCAGGGGAGGGGACGGAATGAACACTGAAGCTTTCTTT.

Concerning this clonotype itself: A junction boundary mismatches the germline segment, possibly from a read error. The chain couples TRBV4-1 to TRBJ2-1; tentatively, D is TRBD2 (5 bases). CDR1 MGHRA and CDR2 YSYEKL come from the germline V gene. CDR3 length: 13 residues. CDR3 in amino acids: CASNHLLVTEHFF. For the CDR3, the DNA is TGCGCCAGCAACCATTTACTAGTCACTGAGCACTTCTTC.

Comment on this clonotype: A read error may produce the germline difference seen at one junction end. The rearrangement uses TRBV10-3 and TRBJ2-7, with 9 bases that match TRBD2. Germline values: CDR1 ENHRY, CDR2 SYGVKD. The CDR3 runs 14 residues. CDR3 sequence reads: CTISASGTSDEQYF. DNA for the CDR3: TGTACCATCAGTGCTAGCGGGACGTCCGACGAGCAGTACTTC.

As for this clonotype: A clone one base away is much larger, so this may be a read error. V is TRBV7-9 and J is TRBJ1-4; 7 bases are a match to TRBD1. The CDR3 sequence is 14 residues long. Looked up from germline, CDR1 is SEHNR and CDR2 is FQNEAQ (reference sequence). In DNA form, the CDR3 reads TGTGCCAGCGGCTTAGACAGGGAAAGAGAAAAACTGTTTTTT. It encodes CASGLDREREKLFF.

The chain uses TRBV10-2 and TRBJ2-7; D is perhaps TRBD2 (7 bases). This CDR3 spans 15 amino acids. Germline CDR1 WSHSY, CDR2 SAAADI. The V and J ends lost 6 bases and 5 bases respectively, with 20 bases between them. The CDR3 is CASSHGLGGEDEQYF. The CDR3, as DNA: TGCGCCAGCAGCCACGGACTAGGGGGAGAGGACGAGCAGTACTTC.

The chain carries TRBV29-1 and TRBJ2-7, with D possibly being TRBD2 (5 bases). CDR1 is SQVTM, CDR2 ANQGSEA, per germline. V was pared by 8 bases and J by 11 bases, with 22 bases between. This CDR3 is built from 12 residues. CDR3 protein: CSSWLNSGKEYF. CDR3 DNA: TGCAGCTCGTGGCTGAATTCGGGAAAGGAGTACTTC.

As for this clonotype: One end of the junction is discordant with germline, which a read error may explain. J is TRBJ2-1 and V is TRBV12-3 or TRBV12-4; D remains ambiguous. This CDR3 has 14 amino acids. The CDR3 protein is CASSDLGSYNEQFF. In nucleotides, the CDR3 is TGTGCCAGCAGTGACTTGGGATCCTACAACGAGCAGTTCTTC.

This clonotype occurred once. The junction differs from germline at one of its ends, possibly a read error. The J gene is TRBJ2-1, the V gene TRBV29-1; 7 nucleotides align to TRBD2. The V gene's germline CDR1 is SQVTM and CDR2 ANQGSEA. The CDR3 loop spans 14 amino acids. CDR3 amino acids: CSFESRGSYNEQFF. The CDR3 region has the DNA TGCAGCTTTGAATCTCGCGGGAGTTACAATGAGCAGTTCTTC.

This clonotype has at least ten counts. The V and J genes are TRBV1 and TRBJ1-1; no DNA check was done on the table's D call, TRBD1. TRBV1 is annotated as a pseudogene. This CDR3 has 13 residues. CDR3 residues: CTSSHARGTEAFF. The DNA for the CDR3 is TGCACCAGCAGCCACGCCAGGGGCACTGAAGCTTTCTTT.

The chain couples TRBV6-6 to TRBJ2-7; 7 nucleotides match TRBD1. Germline V gene data show CDR1 as MNHNY and CDR2 as SVGAGI (reference sequence). This CDR3 comprises 15 residues. CDR3 nucleotide sequence: TGTGTCAACAGTTACTCGCGTGACAGGGACTACGAGCAGTACTTC. It translates to CVNSYSRDRDYEQYF.

This clonotype came up a few times. CDR3 sequence: CASSPWISGSGHEQYF. CDR3 in DNA: TGCGCCAGCAGCCCTTGGATCTCGGGGTCGGGCCACGAGCAGTACTTC. V gene TRBV5-1 combines with J gene TRBJ2-7; possible D gene TRBD2, 5 bases. Germline V gene data show CDR1 as SGHRS and CDR2 as YFSETQ. The germline V and J ends were trimmed by 4 bases and 5 bases, with 22 bases remaining between them. The CDR3 contains 16 residues.

Points on this clonotype: Just one base apart from a much larger clone, this may be a read error. V usage is TRBV10-2 and J usage is TRBJ1-1; D call uncertain. Germline-derived CDR1 and CDR2 are WSHSY and SAAADI. CDR3 length equals 13 residues. The CDR3 coding sequence is TGCGCCAGCAGTGATACGGAGAACACTGGAGCTTTCTTT. Encoded protein: CASSDTENTGAFF.

Comments on this clonotype: Being one base from a much bigger clone, this may be a read error. The chain joins TRBV10-3 to TRBJ2-5; no definite D call. The ends were cut back, 6 bases at V and 0 bases at J, with 11 bases in the middle. Germline CDR1 and CDR2: ENHRY and SYGVKD. This CDR3 has 14 amino acids. The CDR3 DNA follows: TGTGCCATCAGACCCGGGCTGTACCAAGAGACCCAGTACTTC. This gives the protein CAIRPGLYQETQYF.

A word on this clonotype: The junction departs from germline at one end; a sequencing error may be responsible. The chain has TRBV12-5 and TRBJ2-3; D is unclear. The CDR3 contains 12 residues. Germline V gene sequence: CDR1 LGHNT, CDR2 FRNRAP. The CDR3 region has the DNA TGTGCTAGTAGTTTTAGACCAGATACGCAGTATTTT. This translates into CASSFRPDTQYF.

The chain is built from TRBV9 and TRBJ2-7, with TRBD1 matching 7 bases. CDR3 length: 14 amino acids. The germline V gene has CDR1 SGDLS and CDR2 YYNGEE. V shed 3 bases, J shed 7 bases, and the junction held 10 bases outside the gene matches. CDR3 residues: CASSASGTVSEQYF. CDR3 sequence (DNA): TGTGCCAGCAGCGCCTCCGGGACAGTGAGTGAGCAGTACTTC. Combining the CDR3 with reference TRBV9 and TRBJ2-7 gives the whole variable domain DSGVTQTPKHLITATGQRVTLRCSPRSGDLSVYWYQQSLDQGLQFLIQYYNGEERAKGNILERFSAQQFPDLHSELNLSSLELGDSALYFCASSASGTVSEQYFGPGTRLTVT.

There are many counts of this clonotype. The chain has TRBV6-1 and TRBJ1-1, with D possibly matching TRBD1 (5 bases). The CDR3 runs 14 residues. Germline V gene lookup returns CDR1 MNHNS and CDR2 SASEGT. V lost 6 bases and J lost 5, with 16 bases in between. CDR3 protein: CASSQGGEWTEAFF. CDR3 bases: TGTGCCAGCAGCCAGGGAGGGGAGTGGACTGAAGCTTTCTTT.

This clonotype showed up just a few times. This chain connects TRBV5-1 to TRBJ1-2; 12 bases match TRBD1. V shed 4 bases, J shed 7 bases, and the junction held 8 bases outside the gene matches. The germline V gene has CDR1 SGHRS and CDR2 YFSETQ. This CDR3 has 15 amino acids. CDR3 sequence (DNA): TGCGCCAGCAGCGCCCGGGACAGGGGGCCCGGTGGCTACACCTTC. Residues: CASSARDRGPGGYTF.

This clonotype appeared a single time. A read error may account for a junction end that differs from germline. This chain connects TRBV11-2 to TRBJ2-1; D unresolved. The CDR3 has 18 residues. Germline V gene data show CDR1 as SGHAT and CDR2 as FQNNGV. CDR3 protein: CASSLASLKFPSYKEQFF. The CDR3 region has the DNA TGTGCCAGCAGCTTAGCAAGCCTTAAATTCCCCTCCTACAAGGAGCAGTTCTTC.